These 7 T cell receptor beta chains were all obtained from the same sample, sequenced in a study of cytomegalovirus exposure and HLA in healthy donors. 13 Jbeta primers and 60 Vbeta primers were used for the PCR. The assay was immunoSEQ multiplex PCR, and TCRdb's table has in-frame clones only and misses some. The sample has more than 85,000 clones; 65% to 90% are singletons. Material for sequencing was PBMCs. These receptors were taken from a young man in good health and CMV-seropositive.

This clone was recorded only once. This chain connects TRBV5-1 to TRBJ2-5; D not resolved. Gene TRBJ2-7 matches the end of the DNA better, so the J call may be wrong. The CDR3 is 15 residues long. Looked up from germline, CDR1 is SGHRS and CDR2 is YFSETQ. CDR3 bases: TGCGCCAGCAGCTTGGTCCAGGCAAACTCCTACGAGCAGTACTTC. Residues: CASSLVQANSYEQYF.

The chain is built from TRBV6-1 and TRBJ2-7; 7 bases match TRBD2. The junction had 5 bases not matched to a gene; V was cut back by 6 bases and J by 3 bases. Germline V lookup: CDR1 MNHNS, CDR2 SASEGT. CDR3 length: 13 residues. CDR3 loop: CASRSGGGYEQYF. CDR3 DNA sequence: TGTGCCAGCAGATCGGGAGGAGGCTACGAGCAGTACTTC.

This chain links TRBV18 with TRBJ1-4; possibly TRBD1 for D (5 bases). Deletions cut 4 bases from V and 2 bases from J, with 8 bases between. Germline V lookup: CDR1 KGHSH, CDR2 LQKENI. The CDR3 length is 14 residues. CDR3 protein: CASSQRQTNEKLFF. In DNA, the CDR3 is TGTGCCAGCTCACAGAGACAGACTAATGAAAAACTGTTTTTT.

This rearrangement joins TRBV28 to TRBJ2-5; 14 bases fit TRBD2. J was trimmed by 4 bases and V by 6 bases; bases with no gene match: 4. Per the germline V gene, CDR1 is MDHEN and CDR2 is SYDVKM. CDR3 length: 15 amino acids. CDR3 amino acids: CASRLTSGGAETQYF. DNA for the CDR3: TGTGCCAGCAGATTGACTAGCGGGGGGGCAGAGACCCAGTACTTC.

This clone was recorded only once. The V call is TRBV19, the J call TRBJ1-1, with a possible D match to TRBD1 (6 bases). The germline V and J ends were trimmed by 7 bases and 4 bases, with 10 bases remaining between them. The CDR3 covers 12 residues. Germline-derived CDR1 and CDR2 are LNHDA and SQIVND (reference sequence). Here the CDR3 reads CASNRVGTEAFF. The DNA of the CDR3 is TGTGCCAGTAACAGGGTAGGCACTGAAGCTTTCTTT.

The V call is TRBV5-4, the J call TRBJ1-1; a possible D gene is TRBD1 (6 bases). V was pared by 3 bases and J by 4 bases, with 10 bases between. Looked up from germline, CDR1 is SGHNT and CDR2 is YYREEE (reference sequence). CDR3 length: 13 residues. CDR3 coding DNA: TGTGCCAGCAGCTCGAGGGGGAGCACTGAAGCTTTCTTT. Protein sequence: CASSSRGSTEAFF.

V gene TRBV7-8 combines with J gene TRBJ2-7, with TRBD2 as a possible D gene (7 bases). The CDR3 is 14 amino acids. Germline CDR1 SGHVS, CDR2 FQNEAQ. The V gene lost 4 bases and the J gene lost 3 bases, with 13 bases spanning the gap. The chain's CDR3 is CASSWGGRYYEQYF. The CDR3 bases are TGTGCCAGCAGCTGGGGGGGCAGGTACTACGAGCAGTACTTC.